The T cell receptor beta chain described here comes from a study of blood T cell repertoires in COVID-19. Study in general: From the United States, Italy and Spain came samples of acute and convalescent COVID-19. T cells, B-cell-depleted T cells, or PBMCs provided the cDNA or gDNA that served as material.

The CDR3 runs 15 residues. The germline V gene has CDR1 SGHKS and CDR2 YYEKEE (reference sequence). V lost 4 bases and J lost 6, with 17 bases in between. Original handling: Estimates of nucleated cell counts were drawn from the amplification of reference gene primers. The repertoire was sequenced with immunoSEQ multiplex PCR; TCRdb's copy has only in-frame clones and lacks some. V and J calls and clone size follow that table, whereas D and trimming were derived from the DNA. The table includes 34,000 or so clones, 80% detected once. Input material: peripheral blood. This TCR was recovered from an elderly man with acute or convalescent COVID-19. The chain couples TRBV5-5 to TRBJ1-5; D is possibly TRBD1 (6 bases). In nucleotides, the CDR3 is TGTGCCAGCAGCGGGAGTGGGGGGGGCAGTCAGCCCCAGCATTTT. This translates into CASSGSGGGSQPQHF. The full variable domain, rest sourced from reference TRBV5-5 and TRBJ1-5, is DAGVTQSPTHLIKTRGQQVTLRCSPISGHKSVSWYQQVLGQGPQFIFQYYEKEERGRGNFPDRFSARQFPNYSSELNVNALLLGDSALYLCASSGSGGGSQPQHFGDGTRLSIL.